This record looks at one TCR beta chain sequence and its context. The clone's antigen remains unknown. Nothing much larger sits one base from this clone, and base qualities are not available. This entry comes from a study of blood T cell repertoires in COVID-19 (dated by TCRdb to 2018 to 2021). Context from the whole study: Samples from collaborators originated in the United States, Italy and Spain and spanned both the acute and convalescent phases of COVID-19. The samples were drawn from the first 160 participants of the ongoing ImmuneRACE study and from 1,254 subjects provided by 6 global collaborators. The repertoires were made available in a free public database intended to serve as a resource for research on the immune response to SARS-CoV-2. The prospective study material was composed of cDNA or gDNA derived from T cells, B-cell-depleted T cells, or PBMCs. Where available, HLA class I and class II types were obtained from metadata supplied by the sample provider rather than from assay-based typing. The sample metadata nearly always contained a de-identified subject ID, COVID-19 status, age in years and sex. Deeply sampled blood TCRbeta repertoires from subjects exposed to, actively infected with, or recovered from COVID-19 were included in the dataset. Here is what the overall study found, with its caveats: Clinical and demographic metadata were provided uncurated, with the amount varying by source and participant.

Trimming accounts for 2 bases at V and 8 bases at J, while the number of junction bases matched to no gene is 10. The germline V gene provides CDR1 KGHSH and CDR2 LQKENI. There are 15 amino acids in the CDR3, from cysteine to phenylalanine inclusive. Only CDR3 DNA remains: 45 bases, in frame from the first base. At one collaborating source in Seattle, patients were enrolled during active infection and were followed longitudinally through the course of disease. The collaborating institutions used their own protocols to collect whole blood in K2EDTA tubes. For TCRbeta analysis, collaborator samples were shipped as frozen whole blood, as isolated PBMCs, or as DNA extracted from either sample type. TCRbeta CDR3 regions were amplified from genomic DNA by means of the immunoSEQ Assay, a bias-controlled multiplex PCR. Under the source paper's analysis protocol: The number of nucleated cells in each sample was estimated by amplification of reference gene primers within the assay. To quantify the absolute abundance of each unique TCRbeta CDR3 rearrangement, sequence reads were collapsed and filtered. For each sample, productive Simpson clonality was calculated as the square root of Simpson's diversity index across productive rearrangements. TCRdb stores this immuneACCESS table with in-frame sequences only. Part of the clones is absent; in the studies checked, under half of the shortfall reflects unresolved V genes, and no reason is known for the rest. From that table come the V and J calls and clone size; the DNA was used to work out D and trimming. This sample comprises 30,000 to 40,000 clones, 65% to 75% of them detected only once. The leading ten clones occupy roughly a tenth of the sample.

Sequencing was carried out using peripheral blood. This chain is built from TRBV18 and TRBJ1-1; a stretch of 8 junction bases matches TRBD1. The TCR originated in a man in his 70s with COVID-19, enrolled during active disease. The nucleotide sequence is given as TGTGCCAGCTCACCAAACGTAGGACAGGGTGGAGAAGCTTTCTTT. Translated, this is CASSPNVGQGGEAFF.